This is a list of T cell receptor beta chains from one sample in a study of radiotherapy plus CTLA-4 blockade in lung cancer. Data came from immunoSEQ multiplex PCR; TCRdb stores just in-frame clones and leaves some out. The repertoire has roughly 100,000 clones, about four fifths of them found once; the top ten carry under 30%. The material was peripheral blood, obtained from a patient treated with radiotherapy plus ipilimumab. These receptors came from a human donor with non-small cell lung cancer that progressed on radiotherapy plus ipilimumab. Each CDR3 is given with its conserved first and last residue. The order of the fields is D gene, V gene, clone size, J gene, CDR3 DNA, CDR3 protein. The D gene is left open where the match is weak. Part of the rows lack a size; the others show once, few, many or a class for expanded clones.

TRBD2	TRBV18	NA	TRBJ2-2	TGTGCCAGCTCACCAGGGAGGGCGGACACCGGGGAGCTGTTTTTT	CASSPGRADTGELFF
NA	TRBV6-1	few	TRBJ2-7	TGTGCCAGCAGTGAAACGGGGTCCTACGAGCAGTACTTC	CASSETGSYEQYF
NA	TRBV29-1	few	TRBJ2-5	TGCAGCGTTGATAGCCACCTAAGAAGAGGAGAGACCCAGTACTTC	CSVDSHLRRGETQYF
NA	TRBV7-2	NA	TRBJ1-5	TGTGCCAGCAGCTTATTTAGGGTTAGCAATCAGCCCCAGCATTTT	CASSLFRVSNQPQHF
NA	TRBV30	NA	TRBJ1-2	TGTGCCTGGAGTGTATATCGGGTTCTGGGGGGCGCGGATGGCTACACCTTC	CAWSVYRVLGGADGYTF
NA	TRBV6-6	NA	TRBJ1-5	TGTGCCAGCAGCCTCGGGGAGTCCTCGGCCCAGCATTTT	CASSLGESSAQHF
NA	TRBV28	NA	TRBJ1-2	TGTGCCAGCAGTTTACCTACCGAAGGCTACACCTTC	CASSLPTEGYTF
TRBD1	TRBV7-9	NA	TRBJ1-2	TGTGCCAGCAGCTCAGACAGGGGCTACTATGGCTACACCTTC	CASSSDRGYYGYTF
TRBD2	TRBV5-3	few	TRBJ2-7	TGTGCCAGAAGCTTGCCGGGAGGCCGAGAAGAGCAGTACTTC	CARSLPGGREEQYF
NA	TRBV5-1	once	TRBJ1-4	TGCGCCAGCAGCTTGGACACAACAAGACTGTTTTTT	CASSLDTTRLFF
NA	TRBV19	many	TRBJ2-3	TGTGCCAGTAGTATGGGGGCGGGCGTAGATACGCAGTATTTT	CASSMGAGVDTQYF
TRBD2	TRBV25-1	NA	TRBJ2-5	TGTGCCAGCAGTGACATAGCGGGAGTTTTAGAGACCCAGTACTTC	CASSDIAGVLETQYF
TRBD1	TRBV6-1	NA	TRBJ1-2	TGTGCCAGCAGTGAAGATGCCGGGACAGGGAGTAACTATGGCTACACCTTC	CASSEDAGTGSNYGYTF
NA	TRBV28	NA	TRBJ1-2	TGTGCCAGCAGTTTGAACGCCGGGGTTGGCTACACCTTC	CASSLNAGVGYTF
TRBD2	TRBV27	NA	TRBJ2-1	TGTGCCAGCACTAGCGGGAGCCCCTACAATGAGCAGTTCTTC	CASTSGSPYNEQFF
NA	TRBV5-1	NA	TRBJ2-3	TGCGCCAGCAGCTTGGAAATGACAGGTAGCACAGATACGCAGTATTTT	CASSLEMTGSTDTQYF
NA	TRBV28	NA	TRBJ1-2	TGTGCCAGCAGTTTATACGCAGGGTCCTATGGCTACACCTTC	CASSLYAGSYGYTF
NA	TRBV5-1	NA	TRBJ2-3	TGCGCCAGCAGCTTGGAGGGCAGAACAGATACGCAGTATTTT	CASSLEGRTDTQYF
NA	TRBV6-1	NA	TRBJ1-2	TGTGCCAGCAGTGTATGGTGGACTTCTTTAGACTATGGCTACACCTTC	CASSVWWTSLDYGYTF
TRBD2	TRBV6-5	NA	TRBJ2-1	TGTGCCAGCAGTAGGACTAGCGGGAGTAATGAGCAGTTCTTC	CASSRTSGSNEQFF
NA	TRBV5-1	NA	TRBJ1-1	TGCGCCAGCAGCTTGGATGCAGGGAGGGGCACTGAAGCTTTCTTT	CASSLDAGRGTEAFF
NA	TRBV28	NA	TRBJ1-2	TGTGCCAGCAGAGCCGAACAGGGATTCAACTATGGCTACACCTTC	CASRAEQGFNYGYTF
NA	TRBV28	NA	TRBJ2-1	TGTGCCAGCCGAATGGGACTGCACAATGAGCAGTTCTTC	CASRMGLHNEQFF
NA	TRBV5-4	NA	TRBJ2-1	TGTGCCAGCAGCTTGGGGTTAGAGAATGAGCAGTTCTTC	CASSLGLENEQFF
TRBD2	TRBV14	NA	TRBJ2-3	TGTGCCAGCAGCCACTCCGGGGGGACAGATACGCAGTATTTT	CASSHSGGTDTQYF
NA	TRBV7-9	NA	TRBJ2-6	TGTGCCAGCAGCTTAGCGGGAGCTGGGGCCAACGTCCTGACTTTC	CASSLAGAGANVLTF
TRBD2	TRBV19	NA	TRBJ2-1	TGTGCCAGTAGTGTGACTAGCGGGAGTCCGGGTGAGCAGTTCTTC	CASSVTSGSPGEQFF
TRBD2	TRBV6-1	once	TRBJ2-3	TGTGCCAGCAGTGGGGGACTAGCGGAGAGCACAGATACGCAGTATTTT	CASSGGLAESTDTQYF
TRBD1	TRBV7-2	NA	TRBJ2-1	TGTGCCAGCAGCTTATTCATGGGACAGGGTTCGCTGTTCTTC	CASSLFMGQGSLFF
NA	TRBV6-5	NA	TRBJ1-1	TGTGCCAGCAGTGCCGGGACACGAGACACTGAAGCTTTCTTT	CASSAGTRDTEAFF
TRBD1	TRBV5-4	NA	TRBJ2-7	TGTGCCAGCAGCTCGATGGGACAGGGAGTCTACGAGCAGTACTTC	CASSSMGQGVYEQYF
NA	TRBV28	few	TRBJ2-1	TGTGCCAGCAGTTTATTTAGTGAGCAGTTCTTC	CASSLFSEQFF
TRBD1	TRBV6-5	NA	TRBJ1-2	TGTGCCAGCAGCCTCGGGACAGGGAACTATGGCTACACCTTC	CASSLGTGNYGYTF
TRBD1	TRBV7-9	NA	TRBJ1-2	TGTGCCAGCAGCTTGCCCTCGGGACAGGGGGCTTATGGCTACACCTTC	CASSLPSGQGAYGYTF
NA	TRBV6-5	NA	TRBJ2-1	TGTGCCAGCAGTTACGAGGGCCCAGCCAATGAGCAGTTCTTC	CASSYEGPANEQFF
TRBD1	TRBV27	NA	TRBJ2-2	TGTGCCAGCAGTCCGGGACAGGGGGGCTTGGGGGACACCGGGGAGCTGTTTTTT	CASSPGQGGLGDTGELFF
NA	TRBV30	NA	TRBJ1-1	TGTGCCTGGAGTGTAGGGACAAACCATATGAACACTGAAGCTTTCTTT	CAWSVGTNHMNTEAFF